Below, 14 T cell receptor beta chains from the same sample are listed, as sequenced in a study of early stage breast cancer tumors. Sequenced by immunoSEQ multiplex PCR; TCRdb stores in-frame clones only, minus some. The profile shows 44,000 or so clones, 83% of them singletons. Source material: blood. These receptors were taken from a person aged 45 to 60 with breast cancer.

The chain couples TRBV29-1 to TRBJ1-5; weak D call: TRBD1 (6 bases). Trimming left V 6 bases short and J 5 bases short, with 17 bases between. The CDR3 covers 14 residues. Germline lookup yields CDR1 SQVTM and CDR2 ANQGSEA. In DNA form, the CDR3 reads TGCAGCGTAGCTCAACAGGGACCCTATCAGCCCCAGCATTTT. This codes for CSVAQQGPYQPQHF.

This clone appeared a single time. CDR3 region: CASSSRGALTDTQYF. As DNA, the CDR3 is TGCGCCAGCAGCTCCCGGGGGGCTCTCACAGATACGCAGTATTTT. This sequence joins TRBV5-1 and TRBJ2-3; a weak D match, TRBD2 (7 bases). Germline assignment: CDR1 SGHRS and CDR2 YFSETQ. CDR3 size: 15 residues. V lost 3 bases and J lost 2, with 13 bases in between.

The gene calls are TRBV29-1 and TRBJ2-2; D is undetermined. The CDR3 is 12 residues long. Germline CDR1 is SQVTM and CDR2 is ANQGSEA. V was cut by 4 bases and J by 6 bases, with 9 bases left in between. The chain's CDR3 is CSVVSQPGELFF. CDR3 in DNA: TGCAGCGTTGTAAGTCAGCCCGGGGAGCTGTTTTTT.

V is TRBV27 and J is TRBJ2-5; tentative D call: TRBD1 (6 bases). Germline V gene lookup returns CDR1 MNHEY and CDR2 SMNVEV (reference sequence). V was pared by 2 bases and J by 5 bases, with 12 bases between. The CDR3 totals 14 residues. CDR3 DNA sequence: TGTGCCAGCAGTTTAAGGGACCAGGGGGAGACCCAGTACTTC. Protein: CASSLRDQGETQYF.

The CDR3 reads CASSARGSQPQHF. The CDR3 DNA is TGCGCCAGCAGTGCAAGGGGGAGTCAGCCCCAGCATTTT. The chain has TRBV10-2 and TRBJ1-5; tentative D call: TRBD1 (6 bases). V was clipped by 4 bases and J by 6 bases, with 10 bases between them. CDR1 is WSHSY, CDR2 SAAADI, per germline. The CDR3 runs 13 residues.

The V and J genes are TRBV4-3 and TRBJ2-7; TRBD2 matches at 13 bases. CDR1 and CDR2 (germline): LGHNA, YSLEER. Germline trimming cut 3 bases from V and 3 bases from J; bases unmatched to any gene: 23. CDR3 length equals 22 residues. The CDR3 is CASSHPAREQGPGLAGNYEQYF. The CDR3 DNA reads TGCGCCAGCAGCCACCCGGCCCGAGAGCAGGGGCCGGGACTAGCGGGAAACTACGAGCAGTACTTC.

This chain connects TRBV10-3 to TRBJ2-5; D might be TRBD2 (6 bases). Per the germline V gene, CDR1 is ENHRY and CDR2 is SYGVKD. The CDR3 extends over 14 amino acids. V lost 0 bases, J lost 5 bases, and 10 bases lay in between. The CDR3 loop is CAISESGGLETQYF. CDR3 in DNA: TGTGCCATCAGTGAGTCGGGGGGATTGGAGACCCAGTACTTC.

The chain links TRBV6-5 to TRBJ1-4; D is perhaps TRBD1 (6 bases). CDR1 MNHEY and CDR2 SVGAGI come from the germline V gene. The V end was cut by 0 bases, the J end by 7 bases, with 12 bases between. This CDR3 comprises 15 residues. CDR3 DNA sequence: TGTGCCAGCAGTTACTCGAAGGGGGGTGGTGAAAAACTGTTTTTT. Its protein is CASSYSKGGGEKLFF.

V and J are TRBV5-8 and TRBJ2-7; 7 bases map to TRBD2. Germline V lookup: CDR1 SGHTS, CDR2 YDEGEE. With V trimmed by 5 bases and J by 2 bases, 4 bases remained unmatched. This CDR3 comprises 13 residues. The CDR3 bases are TGTGCCAGCAGGCGGGGGAACACCTACGAGCAGTACTTC. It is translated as CASRRGNTYEQYF.

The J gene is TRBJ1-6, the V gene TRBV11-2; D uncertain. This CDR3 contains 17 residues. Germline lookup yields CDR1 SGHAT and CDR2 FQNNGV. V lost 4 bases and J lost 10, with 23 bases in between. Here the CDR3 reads CASSSTPNREQYSPLHF. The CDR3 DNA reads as TGTGCCAGCAGCTCAACTCCGAACCGGGAACAGTACTCACCCCTCCACTTT.

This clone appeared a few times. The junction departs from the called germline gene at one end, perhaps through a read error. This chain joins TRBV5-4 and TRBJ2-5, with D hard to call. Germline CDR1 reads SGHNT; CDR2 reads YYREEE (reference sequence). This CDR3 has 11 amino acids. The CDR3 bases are TGTGCCAGCAGCCAACAAGGGACCCAGTACTTC. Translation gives CASSQQGTQYF.

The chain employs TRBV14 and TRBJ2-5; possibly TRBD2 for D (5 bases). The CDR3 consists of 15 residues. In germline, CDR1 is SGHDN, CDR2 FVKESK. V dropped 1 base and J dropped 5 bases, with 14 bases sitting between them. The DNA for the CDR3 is TGTGCCAGCAGCCAAGGGAGGTATAATTACGAGACCCAGTACTTC. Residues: CASSQGRYNYETQYF.

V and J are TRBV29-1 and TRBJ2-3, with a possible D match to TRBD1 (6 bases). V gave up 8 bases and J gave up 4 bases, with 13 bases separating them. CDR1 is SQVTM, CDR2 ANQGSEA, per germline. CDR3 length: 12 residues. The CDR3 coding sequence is TGCAGCATAGAGGGGGTCGCAGATACGCAGTATTTT. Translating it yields CSIEGVADTQYF.

The CDR3 loop is CASSFGTGPEKLFF. The CDR3 DNA reads as TGTGCCAGCAGTTTCGGAACAGGGCCCGAAAAACTGTTTTTT. The gene calls are TRBV5-4 and TRBJ1-4; TRBD1 is a possible D gene (6 bases). The CDR3 loop spans 14 amino acids. The germline V and J ends were trimmed by 5 bases and 8 bases, with 16 bases remaining between them. Germline V gene sequence: CDR1 SGHNT, CDR2 YYREEE (reference sequence). Drawing the rest from reference TRBV5-4 and TRBJ1-4, the complete variable domain is ETGVTQSPTHLIKTRGQQVTLRCSSQSGHNTVSWYQQALGQGPQFIFQYYREEENGRGNFPPRFSGLQFPNYSSELNVNALELDDSALYLCASSFGTGPEKLFFGSGTQLSVL.